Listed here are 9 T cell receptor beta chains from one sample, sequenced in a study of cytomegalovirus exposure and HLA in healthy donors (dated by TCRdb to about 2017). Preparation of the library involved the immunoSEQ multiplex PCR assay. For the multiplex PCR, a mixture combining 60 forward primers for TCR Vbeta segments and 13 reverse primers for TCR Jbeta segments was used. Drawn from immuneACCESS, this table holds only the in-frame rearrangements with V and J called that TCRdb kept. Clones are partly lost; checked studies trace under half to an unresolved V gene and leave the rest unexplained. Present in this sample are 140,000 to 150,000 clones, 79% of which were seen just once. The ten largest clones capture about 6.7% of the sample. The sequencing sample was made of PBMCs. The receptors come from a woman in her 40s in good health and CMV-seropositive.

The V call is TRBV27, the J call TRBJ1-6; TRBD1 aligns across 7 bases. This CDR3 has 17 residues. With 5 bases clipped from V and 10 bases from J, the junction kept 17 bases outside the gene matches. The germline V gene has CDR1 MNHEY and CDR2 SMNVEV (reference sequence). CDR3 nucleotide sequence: TGTGCCAGCAGTAAGGGGGCAATAGGGACAGATCTCTCACCCCTCCACTTT. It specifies CASSKGAIGTDLSPLHF.

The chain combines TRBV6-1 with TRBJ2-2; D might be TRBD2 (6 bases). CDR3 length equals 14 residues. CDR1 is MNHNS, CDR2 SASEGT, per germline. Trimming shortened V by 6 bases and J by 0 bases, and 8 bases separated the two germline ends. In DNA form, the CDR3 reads TGTGCCAGCAGGGAGGGCTCGAACACCGGGGAGCTGTTTTTT. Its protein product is CASREGSNTGELFF.

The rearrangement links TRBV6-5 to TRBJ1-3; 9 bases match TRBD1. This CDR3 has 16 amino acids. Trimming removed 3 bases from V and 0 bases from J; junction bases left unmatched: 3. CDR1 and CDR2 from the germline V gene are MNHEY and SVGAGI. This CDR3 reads CASSYEQGASGNTIYF. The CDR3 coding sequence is TGTGCCAGCAGTTATGAACAGGGGGCCTCTGGAAACACCATATATTTT.

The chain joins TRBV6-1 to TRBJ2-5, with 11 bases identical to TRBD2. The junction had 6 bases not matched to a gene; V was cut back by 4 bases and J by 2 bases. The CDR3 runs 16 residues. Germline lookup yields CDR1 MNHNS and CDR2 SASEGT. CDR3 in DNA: TGTGCCAGCAGTGTAACTAGCGGGGGAACACAAGAGACCCAGTACTTC. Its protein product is CASSVTSGGTQETQYF.

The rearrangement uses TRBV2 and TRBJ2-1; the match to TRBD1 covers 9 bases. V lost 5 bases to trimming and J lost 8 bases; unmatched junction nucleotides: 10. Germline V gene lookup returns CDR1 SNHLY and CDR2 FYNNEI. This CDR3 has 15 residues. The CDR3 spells CASSSAGTGIHEQFF. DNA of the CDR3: TGTGCCAGCAGTAGCGCCGGGACAGGGATCCATGAGCAGTTCTTC. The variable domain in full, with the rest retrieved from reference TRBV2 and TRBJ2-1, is EPEVTQTPSHQVTQMGQEVILRCVPISNHLYFYWYRQILGQKVEFLVSFYNNEISEKSEIFDDQFSVERPDGSNFTLKIRSTKLEDSAMYFCASSSAGTGIHEQFFGPGTRLTVL.

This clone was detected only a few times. The CDR3 DNA reads as TGCGCCAGCAGCTTGATCAGGGAAAGGTCGGGCAATGAGCAGTTCTTC. Translated, it gives CASSLIRERSGNEQFF. This rearrangement joins TRBV4-1 to TRBJ2-1; D might be TRBD1 (5 bases). CDR1 and CDR2 from the germline V gene are MGHRA and YSYEKL. The V gene lost 5 bases and the J gene lost 6 bases, with 20 bases spanning the gap. The CDR3 consists of 16 residues.

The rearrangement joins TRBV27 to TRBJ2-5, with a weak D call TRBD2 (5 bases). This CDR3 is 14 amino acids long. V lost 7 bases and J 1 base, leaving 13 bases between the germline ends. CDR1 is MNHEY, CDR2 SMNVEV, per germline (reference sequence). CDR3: CASKRAGIQETQYF. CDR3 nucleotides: TGTGCCAGCAAACGGGCCGGGATCCAAGAGACCCAGTACTTC.

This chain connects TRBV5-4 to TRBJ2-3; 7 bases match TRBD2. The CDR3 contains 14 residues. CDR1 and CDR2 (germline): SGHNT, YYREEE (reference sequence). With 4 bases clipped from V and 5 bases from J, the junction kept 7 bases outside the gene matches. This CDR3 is CASSLGLGGDTQYF. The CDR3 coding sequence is TGTGCCAGCAGCCTTGGACTAGGAGGAGATACGCAGTATTTT.

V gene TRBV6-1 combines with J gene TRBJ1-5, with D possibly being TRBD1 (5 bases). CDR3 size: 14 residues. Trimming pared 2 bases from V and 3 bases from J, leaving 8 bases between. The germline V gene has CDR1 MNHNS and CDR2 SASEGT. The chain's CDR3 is CASSEMTDNQPQHF. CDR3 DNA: TGTGCCAGCAGTGAAATGACAGACAATCAGCCCCAGCATTTT.